The 7 T cell receptor beta chains below all came from one sample that was sequenced in a study of ipilimumab plus nivolumab after autologous stem cell transplantation. Measured with immunoSEQ multiplex PCR; TCRdb has only the in-frame clones, and not every one. Of more than 20,000 clones in the sample, over 65% are singletons; the top ten hold 20% to 25%. Sequences were derived from PBMCs, sampled in a trial of ipilimumab plus nivolumab as post-transplant consolidation. The receptor source for this set is a male donor with diffuse large B-cell lymphoma.

The chain combines TRBV9 with TRBJ2-1; TRBD1 aligns across 10 bases. The ends lost 4 bases at V and 5 bases at J; junction bases unmatched: 9. Germline lookup yields CDR1 SGDLS and CDR2 YYNGEE. The CDR3 covers 16 residues. The CDR3 sequence is CASSPPDRGGNNEQFF. In DNA, the CDR3 is TGTGCCAGCAGCCCCCCGGACAGGGGGGGAAACAATGAGCAGTTCTTC.

The chain employs TRBV6-1 and TRBJ1-2; TRBD1 matches at 11 bases. The CDR3 loop spans 14 amino acids. The germline CDR1 and CDR2 sequences are MNHNS and SASEGT. Losses at the gene ends were 9 bases for V and 8 bases for J; bases not matched to a gene: 11. CDR3 DNA: TGTGCCAGTGCGTTGGACAGGGGGCAAAAAGGCTACACCTTC. Amino acids: CASALDRGQKGYTF.

The chain employs TRBV23-1 and TRBJ1-1, with D unresolved. TRBV23-1 is an ORF, and what it does is uncertain. This CDR3 is built from 17 residues. The V end lost 2 bases, the J end lost 4 bases, and 20 bases lay between the germline ends. CDR3: CASSQPTDNSGGTEAFF. The CDR3 coding sequence is TGCGCCAGCAGTCAACCCACTGACAACTCAGGAGGCACTGAAGCTTTCTTT.

This chain connects TRBV19 to TRBJ1-3; D uncertain. The CDR3 runs 14 residues. The germline gives CDR1 LNHDA, CDR2 SQIVND (reference sequence). The V end lost 5 bases, the J end lost 0 bases, and 8 bases lay between the germline ends. CDR3 coding DNA: TGTGCCAGTAGTGTCCTGAGCTCTGGAAACACCATATATTTT. Protein product: CASSVLSSGNTIYF.

The rearrangement joins TRBV14 to TRBJ2-1; TRBD1 or TRBD2 may be the D gene (5 bases each). CDR3 length: 11 residues. Trimming stripped 4 bases from V and 10 bases from J, with 8 bases between. CDR1 is SGHDN and CDR2 is FVKESK in the germline V gene. CDR3 in amino acids: CASSLGTEQFF. Written as DNA, the CDR3 is TGTGCCAGCAGCCTAGGGACCGAGCAGTTCTTC.

The chain recombines TRBV4-2 with TRBJ2-7; 9 bases line up with TRBD2. V was clipped by 0 bases and J by 2 bases; unmatched bases: 11. The germline CDR1 and CDR2 sequences are LGHNA and YNFKEQ. The CDR3 loop spans 18 amino acids. CDR3 sequence reads: CASSQELEGTSRTYEQYF. CDR3 DNA: TGTGCCAGCAGCCAAGAACTGGAGGGGACTAGCCGGACCTACGAGCAGTACTTC.

This chain joins TRBV5-4 and TRBJ2-7; D might be TRBD1 or TRBD2, each matching 6 bases. V gave up 0 bases and J gave up 2 bases, with 12 bases separating them. The CDR3 is 15 residues long. Germline assignment: CDR1 SGHNT and CDR2 YYREEE (reference sequence). CDR3 coding DNA: TGTGCCAGCAGCTTGGGGACAGCTAGCGCCTACGAGCAGTACTTC. As protein: CASSLGTASAYEQYF.